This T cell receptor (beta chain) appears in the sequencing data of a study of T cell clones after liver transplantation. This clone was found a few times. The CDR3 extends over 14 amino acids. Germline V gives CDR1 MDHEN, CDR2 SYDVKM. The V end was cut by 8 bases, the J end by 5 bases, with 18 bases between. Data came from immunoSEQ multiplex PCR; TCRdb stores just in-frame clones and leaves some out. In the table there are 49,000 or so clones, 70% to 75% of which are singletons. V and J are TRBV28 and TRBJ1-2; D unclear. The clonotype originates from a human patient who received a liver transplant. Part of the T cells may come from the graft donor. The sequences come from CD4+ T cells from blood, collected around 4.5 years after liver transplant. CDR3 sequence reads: CASVSGDLGYGYTF. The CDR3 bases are TGTGCCAGCGTGAGCGGGGATCTAGGGTATGGCTACACCTTC.